This record covers a single T cell receptor (beta chain). Original processing notes: Amplifying reference gene primers gave estimates of nucleated cell counts. Data came from immunoSEQ multiplex PCR; TCRdb stores just in-frame clones and leaves some out. The D gene and trimming were derived from the DNA, and the V and J assignments and clone size from that table. Among approximately 290,000 clones listed, 90% were seen once. This entry is derived from a study of blood T cell repertoires in COVID-19. In the study overall: Samples representing acute and convalescent COVID-19 were sourced from the United States, Italy and Spain. The cDNA or gDNA used as material had been derived from T cells, B-cell-depleted T cells, or PBMCs.

The germline V gene encodes CDR1 SGHTA and CDR2 FQGNSA. The CDR3 has 14 residues. Trimming took 5 bases from V and 2 from J, leaving 12 bases between them. Cohort placement rested on clinical history that participants reported themselves. This TCR came from a woman in her late teens or twenties with acute COVID-19. Sequenced sample: PBMCs or T cells enriched from blood (not recorded which). The chain recombines TRBV7-2 with TRBJ1-2, with a tentative D call TRBD1 (5 bases). In nucleotides, the CDR3 is TGTGCCAGCAGCCAAGACGGGGGAAACTATGGCTACACCTTC. Protein: CASSQDGGNYGYTF.